Listed below are T cell receptor beta chains from one sample, sequenced in a study of blood T cell repertoires in COVID-19. The assay was immunoSEQ multiplex PCR, and TCRdb's table has in-frame clones only and misses some. Counted here are 130,000 to 150,000 clones, 80% to 90% occurring once; the ten biggest clones make up 2.6%. Source material: peripheral blood. The receptor source for this set is a human donor with acute or convalescent COVID-19. The donor label of this sample is uncertain. Each CDR3 is given with its conserved first and last residue. D genes are given only for firm matches. The listing skips clone size in some rows; elsewhere it reads once, few, many or a size class.

cdr3_aa: CAWSVTGYSNQPQHF
cdr3_nt: TGTGCCTGGAGTGTAACGGGGTATAGCAATCAGCCCCAGCATTTT
clone_size: -
v_call: TRBV30
j_call: TRBJ1-5
d_call: -

cdr3_aa: CATSSVEGNQPQHF
cdr3_nt: TGTGCCACCAGCAGTGTCGAGGGCAATCAGCCCCAGCATTTT
clone_size: -
v_call: TRBV15
j_call: TRBJ1-5
d_call: -

cdr3_aa: CASSSQVTQYF
cdr3_nt: TGTGCCAGCAGCTCTCAGGTGACCCAGTACTTC
clone_size: -
v_call: TRBV7-2
j_call: TRBJ2-5
d_call: -

cdr3_aa: CASRSEGRGTDTQYF
cdr3_nt: TGCGCCAGCCGTAGTGAGGGCAGGGGGACAGATACGCAGTATTTT
clone_size: -
v_call: TRBV5-1
j_call: TRBJ2-3
d_call: TRBD1

cdr3_aa: CASGQGTTEAFF
cdr3_nt: TGTGCCAGCGGACAGGGGACGACTGAAGCTTTCTTT
clone_size: -
v_call: TRBV3-1/TRBV3-2
j_call: TRBJ1-1
d_call: TRBD1

cdr3_aa: CASSGPLSTDTQYF
cdr3_nt: TGTGCCAGCAGCGGGCCCCTTAGCACAGATACGCAGTATTTT
clone_size: -
v_call: TRBV9
j_call: TRBJ2-3
d_call: -

cdr3_aa: CASSLQGIPSQYF
cdr3_nt: TGTGCCAGCAGTTTACAGGGAATCCCCTCCCAGTACTTC
clone_size: -
v_call: TRBV28
j_call: TRBJ2-4
d_call: -

cdr3_aa: CASSLGLAGDEQFF
cdr3_nt: TGTGCCAGCAGCTTAGGACTAGCGGGAGATGAGCAGTTCTTC
clone_size: once
v_call: TRBV7-2
j_call: TRBJ2-1
d_call: TRBD2

cdr3_aa: CSASTGPYRYF
cdr3_nt: TGCAGTGCTAGTACAGGACCCTATAGGTACTTC
clone_size: -
v_call: TRBV20-1
j_call: TRBJ2-7
d_call: -

cdr3_aa: CASSLTGGPNYGYTF
cdr3_nt: TGTGCCAGCAGCCTCACAGGGGGCCCCAACTATGGCTACACCTTC
clone_size: -
v_call: TRBV3-1/TRBV3-2
j_call: TRBJ1-2
d_call: TRBD1

cdr3_aa: CASSETAGSIQYF
cdr3_nt: TGTGCCAGCAGCGAGACCGCAGGAAGCATTCAGTACTTC
clone_size: -
v_call: TRBV9
j_call: TRBJ2-4
d_call: -

cdr3_aa: CASSFFRGDTQYF
cdr3_nt: TGTGCCAGCAGCTTCTTCAGGGGAGATACGCAGTATTTT
clone_size: -
v_call: TRBV5-4
j_call: TRBJ2-3
d_call: -

cdr3_aa: CASSFLGAGVASEKLFF
cdr3_nt: TGTGCCAGCAGTTTTCTGGGGGCAGGGGTCGCTAGTGAAAAACTGTTTTTT
clone_size: few
v_call: TRBV28
j_call: TRBJ1-4
d_call: -

cdr3_aa: CSGEPGEGPGETQYF
cdr3_nt: TGCAGCGGTGAACCAGGGGAGGGACCCGGCGAGACCCAGTACTTC
clone_size: -
v_call: TRBV29-1
j_call: TRBJ2-5
d_call: -

cdr3_aa: CASEGQGGNTIYF
cdr3_nt: TGTGCCTCAGAAGGACAGGGCGGAAACACCATATATTTT
clone_size: -
v_call: TRBV25-1
j_call: TRBJ1-3
d_call: TRBD1

cdr3_aa: CASSMGGIMNTEAFF
cdr3_nt: TGTGCCAGTAGTATGGGAGGGATCATGAACACTGAAGCTTTCTTT
clone_size: -
v_call: TRBV19
j_call: TRBJ1-1
d_call: -

cdr3_aa: CATSDHGLAGGPGTGELFF
cdr3_nt: TGTGCCACCAGTGACCACGGACTAGCGGGGGGGCCAGGCACCGGGGAGCTGTTTTTT
clone_size: -
v_call: TRBV24-1
j_call: TRBJ2-2
d_call: TRBD2

cdr3_aa: CASSLDRDTGELFF
cdr3_nt: TGTGCCAGCAGCTTAGACAGGGACACCGGGGAGCTGTTTTTT
clone_size: few
v_call: TRBV7-3
j_call: TRBJ2-2
d_call: TRBD1

cdr3_aa: CATSDLTATGYTF
cdr3_nt: TGTGCCACCAGTGATTTAACAGCTACTGGCTACACCTTC
clone_size: -
v_call: TRBV24-1
j_call: TRBJ1-2
d_call: -

cdr3_aa: CASTRTVNSPLHF
cdr3_nt: TGTGCCAGCACGCGGACAGTGAATTCACCCCTCCACTTT
clone_size: -
v_call: TRBV2
j_call: TRBJ1-6
d_call: -

cdr3_aa: CASRPWDRYTDTQYF
cdr3_nt: TGCGCCAGCAGGCCATGGGACAGATACACAGATACGCAGTATTTT
clone_size: -
v_call: TRBV5-1
j_call: TRBJ2-3
d_call: TRBD1

cdr3_aa: CASSLGYLNTGELFF
cdr3_nt: TGTGCCAGCAGTTTGGGCTACCTTAACACCGGGGAGCTGTTTTTT
clone_size: few
v_call: TRBV28
j_call: TRBJ2-2
d_call: -

cdr3_aa: CASSLDTYSYNEQFF
cdr3_nt: TGTGCCAGCAGCTTAGATACCTACTCCTACAATGAGCAGTTCTTC
clone_size: few
v_call: TRBV7-2
j_call: TRBJ2-1
d_call: -

cdr3_aa: CASSPWGEANEKLFF
cdr3_nt: TGTGCCAGCTCACCGTGGGGGGAGGCTAATGAAAAACTGTTTTTT
clone_size: -
v_call: TRBV18
j_call: TRBJ1-4
d_call: -

cdr3_aa: CASSSGAATNEKLFF
cdr3_nt: TGCGCCAGCAGCTCGGGAGCGGCAACTAATGAAAAACTGTTTTTT
clone_size: -
v_call: TRBV5-1
j_call: TRBJ1-4
d_call: -

cdr3_aa: CASSTGGPYTGELFF
cdr3_nt: TGTGCCAGTAGTACGGGGGGACCGTACACCGGGGAGCTGTTTTTT
clone_size: -
v_call: TRBV19
j_call: TRBJ2-2
d_call: TRBD2

cdr3_aa: CASSVVAPDTQYF
cdr3_nt: TGTGCCAGCAGCGTAGTAGCCCCAGATACGCAGTATTTT
clone_size: -
v_call: TRBV9
j_call: TRBJ2-3
d_call: -

cdr3_aa: CASGTGLQPQHF
cdr3_nt: TGTGCCAGCGGGACAGGGCTTCAGCCCCAGCATTTT
clone_size: once
v_call: TRBV28
j_call: TRBJ1-5
d_call: TRBD1

cdr3_aa: CASKGTSGSTGELFF
cdr3_nt: TGTGCCAGCAAGGGGACTAGCGGGAGCACCGGGGAGCTGTTTTTT
clone_size: -
v_call: TRBV2
j_call: TRBJ2-2
d_call: TRBD2

cdr3_aa: CASSLKDIGAFF
cdr3_nt: TGTGCCAGCAGCTTAAAGGACATAGGAGCTTTCTTT
clone_size: -
v_call: TRBV13
j_call: TRBJ1-1
d_call: -

cdr3_aa: CASSEEVEGQPQHF
cdr3_nt: TGTGCCAGCAGTGAAGAGGTGGAGGGACAGCCCCAGCATTTT
clone_size: -
v_call: TRBV2
j_call: TRBJ1-5
d_call: -

cdr3_aa: CASRQGLAGPRDTGELFF
cdr3_nt: TGTGCCAGCAGACAAGGACTAGCGGGACCCCGGGACACCGGGGAGCTGTTTTTT
clone_size: -
v_call: TRBV7-2
j_call: TRBJ2-2
d_call: TRBD2

cdr3_aa: CASSPPRGSSGNTIYF
cdr3_nt: TGTGCCAGCAGCCCCCCCAGGGGAAGCTCTGGAAACACCATATATTTT
clone_size: -
v_call: TRBV7-9
j_call: TRBJ1-3
d_call: -

cdr3_aa: CASTPPGNSYNSPLHF
cdr3_nt: TGTGCCAGCACCCCCCCCGGGAACTCCTATAATTCACCCCTCCACTTT
clone_size: -
v_call: TRBV28
j_call: TRBJ1-6
d_call: -

cdr3_aa: CASSLVGDGYTF
cdr3_nt: TGTGCCAGCAGCTTAGTAGGGGATGGCTACACCTTC
clone_size: -
v_call: TRBV7-2
j_call: TRBJ1-2
d_call: -

cdr3_aa: CASSSDRGSTEAFF
cdr3_nt: TGTGCCAGTAGCTCGGACAGGGGCTCCACTGAAGCTTTCTTT
clone_size: -
v_call: TRBV19
j_call: TRBJ1-1
d_call: TRBD1

cdr3_aa: CASSLGEWTGELFF
cdr3_nt: TGTGCCAGCAGCTTAGGGGAGTGGACCGGGGAGCTGTTTTTT
clone_size: -
v_call: TRBV7-8
j_call: TRBJ2-2
d_call: -

cdr3_aa: CALPGTATEAFF
cdr3_nt: TGTGCCTTGCCCGGGACAGCGACTGAAGCTTTCTTT
clone_size: -
v_call: TRBV30
j_call: TRBJ1-1
d_call: TRBD1

cdr3_aa: CASSILAGGDTQYF
cdr3_nt: TGTGCCAGCAGCATACTAGCGGGAGGGGATACGCAGTATTTT
clone_size: -
v_call: TRBV7-2
j_call: TRBJ2-3
d_call: TRBD2

cdr3_aa: CASSSLGIREDGYTF
cdr3_nt: TGTGCCAGCAGTTCCCTGGGGATACGGGAGGATGGCTACACCTTC
clone_size: once
v_call: TRBV6-5
j_call: TRBJ1-2
d_call: -

cdr3_aa: CASKNRSTSDEQFF
cdr3_nt: TGTGCCAGCAAGAACCGATCGACTAGCGATGAGCAGTTCTTC
clone_size: -
v_call: TRBV2
j_call: TRBJ2-1
d_call: TRBD2

cdr3_aa: CAIIEPGMNTEAFF
cdr3_nt: TGTGCCATCATCGAGCCGGGAATGAACACTGAAGCTTTCTTT
clone_size: once
v_call: TRBV10-3
j_call: TRBJ1-1
d_call: -

cdr3_aa: CASSLNRSPLHF
cdr3_nt: TGTGCCAGCAGTTTGAACAGGTCACCCCTCCACTTT
clone_size: few
v_call: TRBV12-3/TRBV12-4
j_call: TRBJ1-6
d_call: -

cdr3_aa: CASSGAGTVRAFF
cdr3_nt: TGTGCCAGCAGCGGGGCCGGGACAGTGCGTGCTTTCTTT
clone_size: -
v_call: TRBV5-4
j_call: TRBJ1-1
d_call: TRBD1

cdr3_aa: CASSLAEDTYEKLFF
cdr3_nt: TGTGCCAGCAGCTTGGCCGAGGACACTTATGAAAAACTGTTTTTT
clone_size: -
v_call: TRBV5-4
j_call: TRBJ1-4
d_call: -

cdr3_aa: CASSRSSGRSEELFF
cdr3_nt: TGTGCCAGCAGCCGGAGTAGCGGGAGATCCGAGGAGCTGTTTTTT
clone_size: -
v_call: TRBV2
j_call: TRBJ2-2
d_call: TRBD2

cdr3_aa: CASSRPVAGGNEQFF
cdr3_nt: TGTGCCAGCAGTCGCCCGGTGGCGGGCGGCAATGAGCAGTTCTTC
clone_size: -
v_call: TRBV28
j_call: TRBJ2-1
d_call: -

cdr3_aa: CASSTGQGYYGYTF
cdr3_nt: TGTGCCAGCAGCACGGGACAGGGTTACTATGGCTACACCTTC
clone_size: -
v_call: TRBV11-2
j_call: TRBJ1-2
d_call: TRBD1

cdr3_aa: CSVADIRNQPQHF
cdr3_nt: TGCAGCGTTGCGGACATTCGAAATCAGCCCCAGCATTTT
clone_size: -
v_call: TRBV29-1
j_call: TRBJ1-5
d_call: -

cdr3_aa: CASSATGQGDTEAFF
cdr3_nt: TGTGCCAGCAGCGCCACGGGACAGGGGGACACTGAAGCTTTCTTT
clone_size: -
v_call: TRBV9
j_call: TRBJ1-1
d_call: TRBD1

cdr3_aa: CASSIEGGGVASSYNEQFF
cdr3_nt: TGTGCCAGTAGTATAGAGGGAGGGGGGGTTGCGAGCTCCTACAATGAGCAGTTCTTC
clone_size: -
v_call: TRBV19
j_call: TRBJ2-1
d_call: -

cdr3_aa: CASRGTDNEQFF
cdr3_nt: TGTGCCAGCCGAGGGACAGACAATGAGCAGTTCTTC
clone_size: -
v_call: TRBV6-5
j_call: TRBJ2-1
d_call: TRBD1

cdr3_aa: CASSIPTGGTEAFF
cdr3_nt: TGTGCCAGTAGCATACCGACAGGGGGCACTGAAGCTTTCTTT
clone_size: -
v_call: TRBV19
j_call: TRBJ1-1
d_call: TRBD1

cdr3_aa: CASSSTLAGNYNEQFF
cdr3_nt: TGTGCCAGCAGTTCTACACTAGCGGGGAACTACAATGAGCAGTTCTTC
clone_size: -
v_call: TRBV6-2/TRBV6-3
j_call: TRBJ2-1
d_call: TRBD2

cdr3_aa: CASSYRTGMFQPQHF
cdr3_nt: TGTGCCAGCAGCTACCGGACAGGGATGTTTCAGCCCCAGCATTTT
clone_size: -
v_call: TRBV5-8
j_call: TRBJ1-5
d_call: TRBD1